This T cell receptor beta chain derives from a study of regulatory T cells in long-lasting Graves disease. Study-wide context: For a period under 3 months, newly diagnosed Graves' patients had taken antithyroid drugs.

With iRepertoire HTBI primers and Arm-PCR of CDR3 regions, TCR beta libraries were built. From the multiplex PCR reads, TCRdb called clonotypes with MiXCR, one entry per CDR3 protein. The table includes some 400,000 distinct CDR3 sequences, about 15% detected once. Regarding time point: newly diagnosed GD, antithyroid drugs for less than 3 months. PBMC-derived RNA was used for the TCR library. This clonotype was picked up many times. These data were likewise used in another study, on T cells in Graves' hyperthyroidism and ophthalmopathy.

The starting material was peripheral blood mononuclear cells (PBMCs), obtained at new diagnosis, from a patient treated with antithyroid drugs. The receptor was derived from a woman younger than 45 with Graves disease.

DNA of the CDR3: TGTGCCAGCATGGTGGCCTACGAGCAGTACTTC. It encodes CASMVAYEQYF. The rearrangement uses TRBV6-1 and TRBJ2-7; no firm D call. Trimming took off 7 bases at V and 2 bases at J, with 6 bases between the two ends. Germline V CDR1 and CDR2: MNHNS, SASEGT. The CDR3 contains 11 residues.